A selection of T cell receptor beta chains follows, all from one sample in a study of blood T cells in healthy people across ages. TCRdb re-analysed the 5' RACE reads in MiXCR, keeping a single row per CDR3 protein. This sample has about 1 million distinct CDR3 sequences, with around 43% found just once. The sample was blood. These receptors were taken from a woman aged 55-70 years in good health. Each CDR3 is given with its conserved first and last residue. Rows may omit the clone size; those that give it use once, few, many or a size class.

>12|TRBV20-1|-|TRBJ2-7
CSARTPYYEQYF
>10|TRBV24-1|-|TRBJ2-5
CAHLSREQYF
>14|TRBV6-2/TRBV6-3|few|TRBJ2-7
CASSATSGRREQYF
>13|TRBV20-1|-|TRBJ2-1
CSARGHGTGELFF
>16|TRBV28|-|TRBJ1-6
CASRGARTGVNSPLHF
>18|TRBV3-1|-|TRBJ2-7
CASSQESPLSGALYEQYF
>13|TRBV10-3|-|TRBJ1-4
CAIARVVGEKLFF
>15|TRBV12-3/TRBV12-4|few|TRBJ1-2
CASSRWGNRYYGYTF
>15|TRBV29-1|few|TRBJ2-3
CSVEWWQDLTDTQYF
>16|TRBV7-3|-|TRBJ2-3
CASSPRGGRATDTQYF
>11|TRBV20-1|few|TRBJ1-2
CSASYGSAYTF
>15|TRBV5-1|few|TRBJ1-4
CASSLGQGKGEKLFF
>15|TRBV4-1|once|TRBJ2-4
CASSQDRQGWNIQYF
>13|TRBV29-1|many|TRBJ1-1
CSVEDLGASEAFF
>15|TRBV7-2|-|TRBJ2-7
CASSLWTGAGYEQYF
>13|TRBV6-5|-|TRBJ2-1
CASSNNRGNEQFF
>12|TRBV3-1|few|TRBJ1-2
CASSQGVTGYTF
>12|TRBV12-5|-|TRBJ1-1
CASGPKNTEAFF
>13|TRBV5-1|-|TRBJ1-1
CASSFGFSSEAFF
>16|TRBV4-2|few|TRBJ2-7
CASSQPGTQSSYEQYF
>13|TRBV29-1|many|TRBJ2-1
CSVEGSSYNEQFF
>16|TRBV6-5|-|TRBJ2-2
CASSMITAGSPGELFF
>12|TRBV29-1|-|TRBJ2-1
CSVVWVWDEQFF
>13|TRBV11-2|-|TRBJ1-2
CASSRIGDYGYTF
>11|TRBV20-1|few|TRBJ1-4
CSAWTGEKLFF
>16|TRBV10-1|few|TRBJ2-7
CASIIPAGRITYEQYF
>15|TRBV7-9|few|TRBJ1-2
CASSSDRGISYGYTF
>16|TRBV20-1|few|TRBJ2-3
CSARDQGRGLIDTQYF
>14|TRBV12-3/TRBV12-4|-|TRBJ2-5
CASSWEPGGYKQYF
>15|TRBV24-1|-|TRBJ2-3
CATSRAGGRVDTQYF
>16|TRBV9|few|TRBJ2-2
CASSPTSGRSTGELFF
>17|TRBV29-1|many|TRBJ2-3
CSASGLAGGHGTDTQYF